This T cell receptor (beta chain) was captured in a study of early T cells in non-severe SARS-CoV-2 infection. Findings and limits, study-wide: Matches to VDJdb favored anti-spike CD8 responses and missed private and CD4 specificities.

Concerning this clonotype itself: No antigen is known for it.

TCRdb redid the calling of the 5' RACE reads with MiXCR, one entry per CDR3 protein. The table lists roughly 83,000 distinct CDR3 sequences, 10% to 15% of them singletons. The sequencing used whole blood, collected at baseline. The source of this sequence is an adult who was a healthcare worker with PCR-confirmed SARS-CoV-2 infection or an uninfected control (not recorded which).

CDR3 amino acids: CASSPAQSGTYEQYF. The CDR3 DNA is TGTGCCAGCAGTCCCGCCCAGTCGGGGACGTACGAGCAGTACTTC. This sequence joins TRBV6-5 and TRBJ2-7; D assignment may be TRBD1 or TRBD2 (5 bases each). The CDR3 has 15 amino acids. V lost 5 bases to trimming and J lost 4 bases, with 18 bases between them. CDR1 is MNHEY, CDR2 SVGAGI, per germline.